The rows below give T cell receptor beta chains drawn from one sample of a study of CXCR3-negative and CXCR3-positive naive CD8 T cells. TCRdb re-called the 5' RACE reads and shows each CDR3 protein once, DNA omitted. The sample holds tens of thousands of distinct CDR3 sequences. The sequenced sample consisted of naive CXCR3+ CD8+ T cells from blood. The receptors derive from a human donor in good health. Some clones in this sample may be carry-over from other donors' samples. CDR3s include the opening cysteine and the closing phenylalanine or tryptophan. Each record gives: V gene, J gene, CDR3 protein.

v_gene: TRBV29-1; j_gene: TRBJ2-7; CDR3aa: CSVEDQVAESSYEQYF
v_gene: TRBV4-3; j_gene: TRBJ2-7; CDR3aa: CTSSQNRDATYEQYF
v_gene: TRBV4-1; j_gene: TRBJ1-5; CDR3aa: CASSRGQGEQPQHF
v_gene: TRBV20-1; j_gene: TRBJ2-7; CDR3aa: CSARLLAGSYEQYF
v_gene: TRBV27; j_gene: TRBJ2-5; CDR3aa: CASSLPGRGQETQYF
v_gene: TRBV19; j_gene: TRBJ2-2; CDR3aa: CASSIGGFEGTGELFF
v_gene: TRBV4-3; j_gene: TRBJ1-3; CDR3aa: CASSAPGSSGNTIYF
v_gene: TRBV20-1; j_gene: TRBJ2-1; CDR3aa: CSASSGSYNEQFF
v_gene: TRBV11-2; j_gene: TRBJ2-5; CDR3aa: CASSPGGWETQYF
v_gene: TRBV19; j_gene: TRBJ2-1; CDR3aa: CASSWTGSYNEQFF
v_gene: TRBV7-8; j_gene: TRBJ2-7; CDR3aa: CASSLLAGGTYEQYF
v_gene: TRBV7-9; j_gene: TRBJ2-1; CDR3aa: CASSLLREVNNEQFF
v_gene: TRBV10-3; j_gene: TRBJ2-1; CDR3aa: CAIRTSGVHRSYNEQFF
v_gene: TRBV7-9; j_gene: TRBJ2-7; CDR3aa: CASSPTPGLQSYEQYF
v_gene: TRBV6-5; j_gene: TRBJ2-5; CDR3aa: CASSYSSSGPGVTQYF
v_gene: TRBV3-1; j_gene: TRBJ2-7; CDR3aa: CASSPTGLAAQYF
v_gene: TRBV12-3/TRBV12-4; j_gene: TRBJ1-5; CDR3aa: CASSFQDAYSNQPQHF
v_gene: TRBV9; j_gene: TRBJ2-3; CDR3aa: CASSENRGADTQYF
v_gene: TRBV11-2; j_gene: TRBJ2-1; CDR3aa: CAGQPTGGNEQFF
v_gene: TRBV5-6; j_gene: TRBJ2-7; CDR3aa: CASAGTNSYEQYF
v_gene: TRBV19; j_gene: TRBJ2-3; CDR3aa: CASTPRGRETDTQYF
v_gene: TRBV7-6; j_gene: TRBJ1-6; CDR3aa: CASSLSGAQYYNSPLHF
v_gene: TRBV25-1; j_gene: TRBJ1-6; CDR3aa: CASSDRGSPLHF
v_gene: TRBV29-1; j_gene: TRBJ2-7; CDR3aa: CSVDLSEGSDSYEQYF
v_gene: TRBV15; j_gene: TRBJ1-2; CDR3aa: CATEDRDFSEGTF
v_gene: TRBV15; j_gene: TRBJ2-2; CDR3aa: CATSSDRVETGELFF
v_gene: TRBV7-6; j_gene: TRBJ2-7; CDR3aa: CASSGASGYEQYF